This passage covers 19 T cell receptor beta chains from one sample sequenced in a study of blood T cell repertoires in COVID-19. TCRdb's copy holds only in-frame clones and misses some; the assay was immunoSEQ multiplex PCR. The table has under 300,000 clones, 80% to 85% seen once. Sequencing was done on a sample of peripheral blood. These TCRs come from a woman in her fifties or sixties with active or convalescent COVID-19.

The V gene is TRBV19, the J gene TRBJ1-5, with D maybe TRBD1 (5 bases). Germline CDR1 is LNHDA and CDR2 is SQIVND (reference sequence). V was pared by 1 base and J by 3 bases, with 13 bases between. There are 16 residues in the CDR3. CDR3 loop: CASSIAPPGNNQPQHF. The CDR3 nucleotides are TGTGCCAGTAGTATAGCCCCCCCAGGGAACAATCAGCCCCAGCATTTT. The full variable domain, its missing parts supplied by reference TRBV19 and TRBJ1-5, is DGGITQSPKYLFRKEGQNVTLSCEQNLNHDAMYWYRQDPGQGLRLIYYSQIVNDFQKGDIAEGYSVSREKKESFPLTVTSAQKNPTAFYLCASSIAPPGNNQPQHFGDGTRLSIL.

The genes are TRBV5-1 and TRBJ2-7, with 9 bases fitting TRBD1. The V gene end was trimmed by 5 bases and the J gene end by 4 bases; junction bases not matched to a gene: 7. The CDR3 contains 14 residues. Germline CDR1 SGHRS, CDR2 YFSETQ. CDR3 nucleotides: TGCGCCAGCAGAATGGGACAGGGAGGATACGAGCAGTACTTC. It yields the protein CASRMGQGGYEQYF. Complete variable domain (other parts from reference TRBV5-1 and TRBJ2-7): KAGVTQTPRYLIKTRGQQVTLSCSPISGHRSVSWYQQTPGQGLQFLFEYFSETQRNKGNFPGRFSGRQFSNSRSEMNVSTLELGDSALYLCASRMGQGGYEQYFGPGTRLTVT.

The chain links TRBV28 to TRBJ1-1; TRBD1 agrees at 8 bases. Unmatched junction bases numbered 6, after V lost 1 base and J lost 5 bases. The CDR3 is made up of 15 amino acids. CDR1 and CDR2 (germline): MDHEN, SYDVKM. This CDR3 reads CASSLSTGGRTEAFF. CDR3 nucleotides: TGTGCCAGCAGTTTATCCACAGGGGGTCGGACTGAAGCTTTCTTT.

This clone was counted only a few times. The genes are TRBV6-5 and TRBJ2-2; 10 nucleotides align to TRBD2. The length of the CDR3 is 15 residues. Germline assignment: CDR1 MNHEY and CDR2 SVGAGI. The V segment lost 5 bases and the J segment 4 bases; nucleotides outside the gene matches: 4. CDR3 DNA sequence: TGTGCCAGCAGTCGAGCGGGGGGGACCACCGGGGAGCTGTTTTTT. Its translation: CASSRAGGTTGELFF.

The chain combines TRBV7-3 with TRBJ2-3; 8 nucleotides agree with TRBD1. CDR1 SGHTA and CDR2 FQGTGA come from the germline V gene. The V and J ends lost 8 bases and 4 bases, in that order; junction bases with no gene match: 8. The CDR3 extends over 14 amino acids. The CDR3 here is CASGSRGPADTQYF. CDR3 nucleotide sequence: TGTGCCAGCGGGTCCAGGGGGCCCGCAGATACGCAGTATTTT.

This rearrangement joins TRBV6-5 to TRBJ1-1; D gene unclear. CDR3 size: 13 residues. V dropped 8 bases and J dropped 4 bases, with 14 bases sitting between them. CDR1 and CDR2 (germline): MNHEY, SVGAGI. DNA of the CDR3: TGTGCCAGCGGCTTTCTTGGGCCCACTGAAGCTTTCTTT. Its protein is CASGFLGPTEAFF.

The J gene is TRBJ2-5, the V gene TRBV3-1 (or the pseudogene TRBV3-2); TRBD1 agrees at 7 bases. The CDR3 is 15 amino acids. In germline, CDR1 is LGHDT, CDR2 YNNKEL (reference sequence). After removal of 4 bases from V and 5 bases from J, the junction contained 10 bases not matched to a gene. CDR3 sequence (DNA): TGTGCCAGCAGCCGGAACAGGGGCACGGGGGAGACCCAGTACTTC. This translates into CASSRNRGTGETQYF.

This rearrangement joins TRBV6-5 to TRBJ2-7, with a possible D match to TRBD1 (5 bases). The germline CDR1 and CDR2 sequences are MNHEY and SVGAGI. The CDR3 has 11 residues. Trimming removed 5 bases from V and 4 bases from J, with 6 bases in between. CDR3 coding DNA: TGTGCCAGCAGTAGACAGTACGAGCAGTACTTC. This sequence encodes CASSRQYEQYF.

The chain couples TRBV7-2 to TRBJ1-5, with TRBD1 identical over 9 bases. Germline assignment: CDR1 SGHTA and CDR2 FQGNSA. J lost 0 bases, V lost 5 bases, and 11 bases had no gene match. CDR3 length: 18 residues. The CDR3 protein is CASSPTTGGLYSNQPQHF. The CDR3 coding sequence is TGTGCCAGCAGCCCGACGACAGGGGGACTTTATAGCAATCAGCCCCAGCATTTT.

This clone has a single count. The rearrangement links TRBV7-8 to TRBJ2-5; the match to TRBD2 covers 9 bases. V shed 3 bases and J 4 bases; nucleotides not matched to a gene: 6. Germline assignment: CDR1 SGHVS and CDR2 FQNEAQ. The CDR3 is 15 residues long. CDR3 in DNA: TGTGCCAGCAGCTTGAGCGGGGGGCTACTAGAGACCCAGTACTTC. It encodes CASSLSGGLLETQYF. Full variable domain (remainder filled in from reference TRBV7-8 and TRBJ2-5): GAGVSQSPRYKVAKRGQDVALRCDPISGHVSLFWYQQALGQGPEFLTYFQNEAQLDKSGLPSDRFFAERPEGSVSTLKIQRTQQEDSAVYLCASSLSGGLLETQYFGPGTRLLVL.

This sequence joins TRBV12-5 and TRBJ2-1, with a tentative D call TRBD2 (5 bases). V shed 0 bases and J shed 2 bases, with 11 bases lying between them. This CDR3 region has 16 residues. Germline-derived CDR1 and CDR2 are LGHNT and FRNRAP. The DNA for the CDR3 is TGTGCTAGTGGTTTGGTAGTACGGGAACCCTACAATGAGCAGTTCTTC. It encodes CASGLVVREPYNEQFF.

The rearrangement uses TRBV7-2 and TRBJ1-2; the match to TRBD1 covers 7 bases. The CDR3 is made up of 14 amino acids. After removal of 5 bases from V and 4 bases from J, the junction contained 7 bases not matched to a gene. Germline CDR1 reads SGHTA; CDR2 reads FQGNSA. CDR3 in DNA: TGTGCCAGCAGCCGTACCCGGGACAGCTATGGCTACACCTTC. Translating gives CASSRTRDSYGYTF.

This clone was recorded only once. The rearrangement joins TRBV27 to TRBJ1-5; tentative D call: TRBD1 (6 bases). The germline CDR1 and CDR2 sequences are MNHEY and SMNVEV (reference sequence). Trimming shortened V by 6 bases and J by 4 bases, and 16 bases separated the two germline ends. There are 15 residues in the CDR3. The CDR3 DNA is TGTGCCAGCAGCCCTGTTAGGGGGGGTAATCAGCCCCAGCATTTT. It encodes CASSPVRGGNQPQHF.

The CDR3 bases are TGTGCCAGTAGCGAGGATCATGCTAACTATGGCTACACCTTC. It codes for CASSEDHANYGYTF. The J gene is TRBJ1-2, the V gene TRBV19; D is undetermined. V dropped 6 bases and J dropped 0 bases, with 11 bases sitting between them. Looked up from germline, CDR1 is LNHDA and CDR2 is SQIVND (reference sequence). The CDR3 has 14 residues.

This clone was detected only once. The V and J genes are TRBV25-1 and TRBJ2-7, with no clear D. The CDR3 sequence is 13 residues long. Germline V gene lookup returns CDR1 MGHDK and CDR2 SYGVNS. V was cut by 0 bases and J by 6 bases, with 9 bases left in between. The CDR3 sequence: CASSEYEGAEQYF. In nucleotides, the CDR3 is TGTGCCAGCAGTGAATATGAAGGAGCCGAGCAGTACTTC.

The rearrangement uses TRBV27 and TRBJ2-7, with TRBD1 identical over 8 bases. This CDR3 region has 15 residues. The V gene's germline CDR1 is MNHEY and CDR2 SMNVEV (reference sequence). V shed 0 bases, J shed 3 bases, and the junction held 4 bases outside the gene matches. As DNA, the CDR3 is TGTGCCAGCAGTTTATCCAGGGGGCTTATCTACGAGCAGTACTTC. Residues: CASSLSRGLIYEQYF.

V and J are TRBV6-5 and TRBJ1-2; perhaps TRBD1 as D (6 bases). The CDR3 is 12 amino acids. Trimming removed 7 bases at V and 2 bases at J, with 8 bases between. The germline CDR1 and CDR2 sequences are MNHEY and SVGAGI. CDR3 in amino acids: CASNTGNYGYTF. The CDR3 DNA reads TGTGCCAGCAACACAGGGAACTATGGCTACACCTTC.

In this sample, this clone turned up many times. This chain connects TRBV18 to TRBJ1-2; 11 bases align to TRBD1. The CDR3 spans 16 residues. The germline V gene has CDR1 KGHSH and CDR2 LQKENI. V gave up 2 bases and J gave up 4 bases; unmatched junction bases: 6. CDR3: CASSPRTGGAGYGYTF. CDR3 nucleotide sequence: TGTGCCAGCTCACCAAGGACAGGGGGCGCGGGCTATGGCTACACCTTC.

This clone has just one count. This rearrangement joins TRBV18 to TRBJ2-1; 10 bases fit TRBD1. The germline gives CDR1 KGHSH, CDR2 LQKENI. V gave up 4 bases and J gave up 3 bases; unmatched junction bases: 3. The CDR3 extends over 15 amino acids. In DNA, the CDR3 is TGTGCCAGCTCACGGGACAGGGGTAGCTACAATGAGCAGTTCTTC. This translates into CASSRDRGSYNEQFF.